Presented here are 14 T cell receptor beta chains from one specimen sequenced in a study of T cell responses to AZD1222 COVID-19 vaccine. TCRdb keeps only in-frame clones here, not all; method: immunoSEQ multiplex PCR. The repertoire holds 100,000 or so clones, with roughly 90% as singletons. Sequencing was performed on peripheral blood, taken on day 0 of AZD1222 vaccination. These receptor sequences come from an adult in good health.

This rearrangement joins TRBV12-3 or TRBV12-4 to TRBJ2-7; 9 nucleotides line up with TRBD1. The junction had 5 bases not matched to a gene; V was cut back by 8 bases and J by 3 bases. The CDR3 extends over 13 amino acids. The CDR3, as DNA: TGTGCCAGCGGGACAGGGTCCATCTACGAGCAGTACTTC. Translation: CASGTGSIYEQYF.

V gene TRBV6-8 combines with J gene TRBJ2-3; weak D call: TRBD1 (5 bases). The CDR3 is 20 amino acids. From germline, CDR1 is MNHGY and CDR2 SAAAGT. Between the trimmed V and J ends, which lost 3 bases and 1 base, there was a span of 26 bases. This CDR3 reads CASSYKRRQLTSVGTDTQYF. The DNA of the CDR3 is TGTGCCAGCAGTTATAAAAGGCGACAGTTAACTTCGGTTGGCACAGATACGCAGTATTTT.

V usage is TRBV4-2 and J usage is TRBJ2-7, with 10 bases fitting TRBD2. Germline V gene lookup returns CDR1 LGHNA and CDR2 YNFKEQ. The CDR3 is made up of 15 amino acids. The V gene end was trimmed by 4 bases and the J gene end by 4 bases; junction bases not matched to a gene: 7. CDR3 bases: TGTGCCAGCAGCCGAAGTACTAGCGGGACTTACGAGCAGTACTTC. Amino acid sequence: CASSRSTSGTYEQYF.

The V gene is TRBV7-2, the J gene TRBJ2-1; D is unclear. The CDR3 runs to 15 residues. V was pared by 2 bases and J by 0 bases, with 8 bases between. Germline V gene data show CDR1 as SGHTA and CDR2 as FQGNSA. In DNA form, the CDR3 reads TGTGCCAGCAGCTTATTCTTAGACTCCTACAATGAGCAGTTCTTC. Amino acids: CASSLFLDSYNEQFF.

J is TRBJ1-4 and V is TRBV28; a weak D match, TRBD1 (5 bases). Germline V gene lookup returns CDR1 MDHEN and CDR2 SYDVKM. Trimming stripped 2 bases from V and 7 bases from J, with 11 bases between. This CDR3 has 14 amino acids. As DNA, the CDR3 is TGTGCCAGCAGTTTAACGGGGGGTAGTGAAAAACTGTTTTTT. Its protein product is CASSLTGGSEKLFF.

This chain connects TRBV5-1 to TRBJ2-4, with 7 bases lining up with TRBD1. The V and J ends lost 5 bases and 10 bases, in that order; junction bases with no gene match: 9. CDR1 and CDR2 from the germline V gene are SGHRS and YFSETQ. CDR3 length: 13 amino acids. The CDR3 here is CASRGAGTEIQYF. Written as DNA, the CDR3 is TGCGCCAGCAGAGGGGCTGGGACAGAGATTCAGTACTTC.

CDR3 nucleotides: TGTGCCAGCAGAATGACTAGCGTCGAGACCCAGTACTTC. Encoded protein: CASRMTSVETQYF. This chain connects TRBV28 to TRBJ2-5, with TRBD2 identical over 8 bases. This CDR3 has 13 residues. J lost 5 bases, V lost 6 bases, and 5 bases had no gene match. From germline, CDR1 is MDHEN and CDR2 SYDVKM. Together with reference TRBV28 and TRBJ2-5, the CDR3 gives the full variable domain: DVKVTQSSRYLVKRTGEKVFLECVQDMDHENMFWYRQDPGLGLRLIYFSYDVKMKEKGDIPEGYSVSREKKERFSLILESASTNQTSMYLCASRMTSVETQYFGPGTRLLVL.

The J gene is TRBJ1-2, the V gene TRBV13; 7 bases match TRBD1. CDR3 length equals 12 residues. The ends lost 8 bases at V and 6 bases at J; junction bases unmatched: 6. The germline V gene has CDR1 PRHDT and CDR2 FYEKMQ (reference sequence). In DNA form, the CDR3 reads TGTGCCAGCCATACAGGGGACGATGGCTACACCTTC. Protein: CASHTGDDGYTF.

The chain is built from TRBV2 and TRBJ1-5; TRBD1 is a possible D gene (5 bases). Trimming shortened V by 4 bases and J by 3 bases, and 7 bases separated the two germline ends. Germline V CDR1 and CDR2: SNHLY, FYNNEI. This CDR3 comprises 13 residues. The CDR3 is CASSGDANQPQHF. The DNA for the CDR3 is TGTGCCAGCAGTGGGGACGCCAATCAGCCCCAGCATTTT.

The chain couples TRBV5-8 to TRBJ2-3; 11 bases line up with TRBD2. The J segment lost 6 bases and the V segment lost 1 base, leaving 4 bases of the junction unmatched. Germline CDR1 reads SGHTS; CDR2 reads YDEGEE. The CDR3 totals 15 residues. The CDR3 loop is CASSLLAGGGDTQYF. The CDR3 nucleotides are TGTGCCAGCAGCTTGCTAGCGGGGGGCGGGGATACGCAGTATTTT. Full variable domain (remainder filled in from reference TRBV5-8 and TRBJ2-3): EAGVTQSPTHLIKTRGQQATLRCSPISGHTSVYWYQQALGLGLQFLLWYDEGEERNRGNFPPRFSGRQFPNYSSELNVNALELEDSALYLCASSLLAGGGDTQYFGPGTRLTVL.

This clone is a singleton in its sample. V usage is TRBV5-1 and J usage is TRBJ1-1; unclear D gene. V was trimmed by 4 bases and J by 1 base, leaving 8 bases between them. CDR1 is SGHRS and CDR2 is YFSETQ in the germline V gene. The CDR3 consists of 13 residues. The CDR3 nucleotides read TGCGCCAGCAGCCTGGAACCGAACACTGAAGCTTTCTTT. Encoded protein: CASSLEPNTEAFF.

The J gene is TRBJ2-5, the V gene TRBV6-5; D uncertain. Germline CDR1 is MNHEY and CDR2 is SVGAGI. V gave up 0 bases and J gave up 2 bases, with 4 bases separating them. CDR3 length: 13 residues. CDR3 coding DNA: TGTGCCAGCAGTTACTCAAGACAAGAGACCCAGTACTTC. Protein product: CASSYSRQETQYF.

The rearrangement links TRBV12-5 to TRBJ1-1; tentatively, D is TRBD1 (6 bases). CDR3 length equals 14 residues. With 6 bases removed from V and 2 bases from J, the gap between germline ends came to 13 bases. The germline CDR1 and CDR2 sequences are LGHNT and FRNRAP. Written as DNA, the CDR3 is TGTGCTAGTGGCCTCCGGGACACTAACACTGAAGCTTTCTTT. Translating gives CASGLRDTNTEAFF.

The CDR3 is CSVDRQANEQFF. As DNA, the CDR3 is TGCAGCGTTGACAGGCAAGCCAATGAGCAGTTCTTC. The chain couples TRBV29-1 to TRBJ2-1; D call uncertain. The V end was cut by 3 bases, the J end by 6 bases, with 9 bases between. CDR3 length: 12 amino acids. In germline, CDR1 is SQVTM, CDR2 ANQGSEA.